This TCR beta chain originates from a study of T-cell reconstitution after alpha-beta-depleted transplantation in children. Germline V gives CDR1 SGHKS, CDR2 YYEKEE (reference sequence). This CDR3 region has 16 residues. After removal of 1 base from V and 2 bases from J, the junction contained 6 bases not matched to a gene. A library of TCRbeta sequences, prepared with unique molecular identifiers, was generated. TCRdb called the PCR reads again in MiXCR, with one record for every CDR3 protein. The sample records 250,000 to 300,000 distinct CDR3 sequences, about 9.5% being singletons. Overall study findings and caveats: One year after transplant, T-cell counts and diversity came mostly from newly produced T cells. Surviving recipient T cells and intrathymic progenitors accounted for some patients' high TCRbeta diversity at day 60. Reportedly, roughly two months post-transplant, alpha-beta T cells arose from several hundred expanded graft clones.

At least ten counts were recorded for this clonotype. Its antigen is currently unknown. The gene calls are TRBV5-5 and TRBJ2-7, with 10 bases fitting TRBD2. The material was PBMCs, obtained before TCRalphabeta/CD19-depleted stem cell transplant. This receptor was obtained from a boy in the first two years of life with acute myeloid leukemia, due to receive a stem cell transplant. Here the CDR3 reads CASSLPSGSLTYEQYF. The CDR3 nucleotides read TGTGCCAGCAGCTTGCCTAGCGGGAGCCTGACCTACGAGCAGTACTTC.